This T cell receptor beta chain was identified in a study of T cell responses to AZD1222 COVID-19 vaccine. Some clones are missing from TCRdb's copy, which holds only in-frame ones; the method was immunoSEQ multiplex PCR. The sample lists 100,000 to 150,000 clones, about 90% seen once, with about 4.2% in the top ten. Germline trimming cut 0 bases from V and 3 bases from J; bases unmatched to any gene: 6. The CDR3 consists of 16 residues. Looked up from germline, CDR1 is LNHNV and CDR2 is YYDKDF (reference sequence). Concerning this clone itself: Antigen: not known.

Study-level findings and limits: Spike as a whole was targeted by vaccine-associated CD4 TCRs, dominant at 160-218 and 743-854. White British ancestry dominated among donors, who included more females, and clonal diversity was possibly underestimated. Seropositive at baseline were only a handful of AZD1222 recipients.

The sequence derives from an adult in good health. This chain connects TRBV15 to TRBJ2-3; 7 nucleotides align to TRBD2. The material sequenced was peripheral blood, taken on day 0 of MenACWY control vaccination. CDR3 sequence reads: CATSRDRAGATDTQYF. The CDR3 bases are TGTGCCACCAGCAGAGATCGGGCGGGAGCTACAGATACGCAGTATTTT.